This TCR beta chain is drawn from a study of control samples from healthy donors and cancer patients (dated by TCRdb to the early 2020s). Library prep was done by the immunoSEQ multiplex PCR assay. Held by TCRdb, this immuneACCESS table contains in-frame sequences only and omits some clones. Under half of the omission traces to an unresolved V gene where checked; the cause of the rest is unknown. A total of about 94,000 clones appear in this sample, approximately 90% of them only once. The top ten hold less than 4.5% of the sample. As regards this clone: What antigen it recognizes has not been identified. Base qualities are missing; no much larger clone stands one base away.

The CDR1 and CDR2 encoded by the germline V gene are SGHRS and YFSETQ. The CDR3 sequence holds 14 residues, the cysteine and phenylalanine included. The only DNA kept is the CDR3, 42 bases in frame from the first base. The germline ends are 8 bases apart after V is trimmed by 0 bases and J by 2 bases. Source material: blood. The sequence is built from TRBV5-1 and TRBJ1-2, with the D gene not clear enough to name. The clonotype comes from a woman in her late teens or twenties in good health. At the DNA level, the sequence is TGCGCCAGCAGCTTGGCCCCTGAAAACTATGGCTACACCTTC. This encodes CASSLAPENYGYTF.